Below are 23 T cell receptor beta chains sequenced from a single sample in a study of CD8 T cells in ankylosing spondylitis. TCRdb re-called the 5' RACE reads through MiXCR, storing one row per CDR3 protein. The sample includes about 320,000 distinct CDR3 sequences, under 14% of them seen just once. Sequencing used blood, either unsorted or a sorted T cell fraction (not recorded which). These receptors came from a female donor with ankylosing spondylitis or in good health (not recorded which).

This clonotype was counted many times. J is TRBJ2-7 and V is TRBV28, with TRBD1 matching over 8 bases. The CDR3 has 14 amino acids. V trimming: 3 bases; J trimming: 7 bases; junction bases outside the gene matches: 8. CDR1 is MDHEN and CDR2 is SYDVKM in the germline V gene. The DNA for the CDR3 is TGTGCCAGCAGTTTGTTCAGGGGGCCACGGGAGCAGTACTTC. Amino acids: CASSLFRGPREQYF.

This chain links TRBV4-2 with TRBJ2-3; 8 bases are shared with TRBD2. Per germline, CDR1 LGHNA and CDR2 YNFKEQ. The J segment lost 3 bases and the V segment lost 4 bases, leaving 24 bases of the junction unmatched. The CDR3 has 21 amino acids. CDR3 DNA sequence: TGTGCCAGCAGCCGAAGACCCGACGGAGGGGTAGCGGGAATTAGAACAGATACGCAGTATTTT. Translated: CASSRRPDGGVAGIRTDTQYF.

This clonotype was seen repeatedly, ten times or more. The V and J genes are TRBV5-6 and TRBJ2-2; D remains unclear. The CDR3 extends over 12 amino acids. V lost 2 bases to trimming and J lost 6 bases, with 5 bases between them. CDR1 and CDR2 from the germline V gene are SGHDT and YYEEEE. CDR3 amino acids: CASSFGSGELFF. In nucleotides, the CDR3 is TGTGCCAGCAGCTTCGGTTCCGGGGAGCTGTTTTTT. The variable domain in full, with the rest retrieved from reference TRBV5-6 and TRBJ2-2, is DAGVTQSPTHLIKTRGQQVTLRCSPKSGHDTVSWYQQALGQGPQFIFQYYEEEERQRGNFPDRFSGHQFPNYSSELNVNALLLGDSALYLCASSFGSGELFFGEGSRLTVL.

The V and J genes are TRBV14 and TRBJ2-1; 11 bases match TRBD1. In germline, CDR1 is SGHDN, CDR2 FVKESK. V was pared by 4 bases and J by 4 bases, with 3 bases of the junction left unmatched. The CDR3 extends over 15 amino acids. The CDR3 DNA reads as TGTGCCAGCAGCCGGGGACAGGGGGTATACAATGAGCAGTTCTTC. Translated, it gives CASSRGQGVYNEQFF.

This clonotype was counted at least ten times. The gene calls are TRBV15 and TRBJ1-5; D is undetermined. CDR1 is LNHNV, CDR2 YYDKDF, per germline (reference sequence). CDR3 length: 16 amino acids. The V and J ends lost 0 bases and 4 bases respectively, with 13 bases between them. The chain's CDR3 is CATSRDLSGGNQPQHF. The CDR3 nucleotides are TGTGCCACCAGCAGAGATCTATCGGGAGGGAATCAGCCCCAGCATTTT.

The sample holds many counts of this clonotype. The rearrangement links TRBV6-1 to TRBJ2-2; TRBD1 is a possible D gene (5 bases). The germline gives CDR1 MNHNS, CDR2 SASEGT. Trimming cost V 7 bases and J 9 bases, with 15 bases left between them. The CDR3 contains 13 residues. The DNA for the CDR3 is TGTGCCAGCAACGACCCAGGGCGCCGGGAGCTGTTTTTT. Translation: CASNDPGRRELFF.

DNA of the CDR3: TGTGCCAGCAGCTTAGAAGGGACCACACAAGAGACCCAGTACTTC. This gives the protein CASSLEGTTQETQYF. J is TRBJ2-5 and V is TRBV7-2; D is tentatively TRBD1 or TRBD2 (5 bases each). The germline V and J ends were trimmed by 1 base and 2 bases, with 11 bases remaining between them. The CDR3 contains 15 residues. Germline V gene data show CDR1 as SGHTA and CDR2 as FQGNSA.

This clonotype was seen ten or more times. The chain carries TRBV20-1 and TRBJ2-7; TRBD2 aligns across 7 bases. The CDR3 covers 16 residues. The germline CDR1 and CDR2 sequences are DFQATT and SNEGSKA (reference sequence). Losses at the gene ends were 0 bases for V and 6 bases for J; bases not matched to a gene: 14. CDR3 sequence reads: CSARDTFGGGPGEQYF. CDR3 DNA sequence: TGCAGTGCTAGAGATACCTTCGGGGGAGGGCCCGGCGAGCAGTACTTC.

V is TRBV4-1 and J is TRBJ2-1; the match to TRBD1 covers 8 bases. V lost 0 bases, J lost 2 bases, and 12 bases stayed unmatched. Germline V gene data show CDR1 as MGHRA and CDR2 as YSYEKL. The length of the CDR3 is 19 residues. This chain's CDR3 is CASSQERDRGPLTYNEQFF. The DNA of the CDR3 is TGCGCCAGCAGCCAAGAAAGAGACAGGGGTCCCCTTACCTACAATGAGCAGTTCTTC.

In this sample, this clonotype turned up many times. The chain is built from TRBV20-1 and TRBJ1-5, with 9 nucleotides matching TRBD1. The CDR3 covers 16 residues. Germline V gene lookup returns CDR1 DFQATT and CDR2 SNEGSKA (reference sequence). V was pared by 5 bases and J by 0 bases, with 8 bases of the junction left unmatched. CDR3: CSARDRAVYSNQPQHF. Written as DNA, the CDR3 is TGCAGTGCTCGGGACAGGGCAGTGTATAGCAATCAGCCCCAGCATTTT.

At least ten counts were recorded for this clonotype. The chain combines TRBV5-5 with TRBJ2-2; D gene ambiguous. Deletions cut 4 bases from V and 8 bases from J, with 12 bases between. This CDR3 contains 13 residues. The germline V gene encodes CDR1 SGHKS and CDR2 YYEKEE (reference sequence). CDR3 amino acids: CASSQRVTGELFF. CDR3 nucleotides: TGTGCCAGCAGCCAAAGAGTCACGGGGGAGCTGTTTTTT.

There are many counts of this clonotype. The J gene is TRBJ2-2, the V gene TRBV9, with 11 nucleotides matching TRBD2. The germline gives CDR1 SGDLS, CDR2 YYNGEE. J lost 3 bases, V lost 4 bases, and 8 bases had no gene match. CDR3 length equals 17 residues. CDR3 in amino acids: CASSIDPGLADTGELFF. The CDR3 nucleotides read TGTGCCAGCAGCATAGACCCGGGACTAGCGGACACCGGGGAGCTGTTTTTT.

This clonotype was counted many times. CDR3 sequence (DNA): TGTGCCAGCAGCTTGTTAGCGGGGATGAACACTGAAGCTTTCTTT. Its protein product is CASSLLAGMNTEAFF. The gene calls are TRBV5-6 and TRBJ1-1; D gene uncertain. The CDR3 runs 15 residues. Deletions cut 1 base from V and 0 bases from J, with 10 bases between. The germline V gene has CDR1 SGHDT and CDR2 YYEEEE.

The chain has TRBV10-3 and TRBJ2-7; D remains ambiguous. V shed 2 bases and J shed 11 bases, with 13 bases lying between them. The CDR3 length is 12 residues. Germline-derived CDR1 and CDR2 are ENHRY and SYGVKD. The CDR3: CAISEPSRDKYF. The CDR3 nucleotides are TGTGCCATCAGTGAGCCAAGTCGCGATAAGTACTTC.

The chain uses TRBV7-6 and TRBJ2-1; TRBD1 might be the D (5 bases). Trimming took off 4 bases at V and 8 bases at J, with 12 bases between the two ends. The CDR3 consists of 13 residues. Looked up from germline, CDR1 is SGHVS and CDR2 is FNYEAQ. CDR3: CASSSPGADEQFF. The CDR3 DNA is TGTGCCAGCAGCTCCCCTGGGGCGGATGAGCAGTTCTTC.

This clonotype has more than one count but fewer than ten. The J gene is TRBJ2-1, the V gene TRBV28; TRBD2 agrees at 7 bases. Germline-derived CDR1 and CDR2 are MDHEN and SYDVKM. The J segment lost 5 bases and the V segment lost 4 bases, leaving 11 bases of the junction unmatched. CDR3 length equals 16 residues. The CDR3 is CASSSSAGSGHNEQFF. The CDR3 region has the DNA TGTGCCAGCAGTTCCTCAGCGGGGTCGGGTCACAATGAGCAGTTCTTC.

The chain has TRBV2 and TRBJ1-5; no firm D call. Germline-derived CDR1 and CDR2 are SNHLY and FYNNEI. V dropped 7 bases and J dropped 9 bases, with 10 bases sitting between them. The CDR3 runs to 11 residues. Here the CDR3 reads CASTGVGPQHF. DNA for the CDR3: TGTGCCAGCACCGGCGTTGGGCCCCAGCATTTT.

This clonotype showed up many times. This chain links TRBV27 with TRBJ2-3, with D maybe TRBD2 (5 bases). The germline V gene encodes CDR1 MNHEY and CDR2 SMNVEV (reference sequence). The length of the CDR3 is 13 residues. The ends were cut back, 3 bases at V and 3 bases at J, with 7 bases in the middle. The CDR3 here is CASSLLATDTQYF. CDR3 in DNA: TGTGCCAGCAGTTTGCTAGCAACAGATACGCAGTATTTT.

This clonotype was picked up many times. In DNA, the CDR3 is TGTGCCAGCAGCTTCCTTTTTTGGGGACAGGGGACCGCTACAGCGAACAATGAGCAGTTCTTC. This gives the protein CASSFLFWGQGTATANNEQFF. The chain has TRBV11-1 and TRBJ2-1; TRBD1 matches at 10 bases. The CDR3 spans 21 residues. Germline trimming cut 3 bases from V and 5 bases from J; bases unmatched to any gene: 22. Germline values: CDR1 SGHAT, CDR2 FQDESV (reference sequence).

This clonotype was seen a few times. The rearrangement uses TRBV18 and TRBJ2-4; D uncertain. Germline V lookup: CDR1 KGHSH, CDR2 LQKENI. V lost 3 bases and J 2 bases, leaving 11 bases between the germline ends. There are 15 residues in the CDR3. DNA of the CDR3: TGTGCCAGCTCACCGGAGCTGTGGACCAAAAACATTCAGTACTTC. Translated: CASSPELWTKNIQYF. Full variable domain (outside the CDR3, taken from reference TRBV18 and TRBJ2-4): NAGVMQNPRHLVRRRGQEARLRCSPMKGHSHVYWYRQLPEEGLKFMVYLQKENIIDESGMPKERFSAEFPKEGPSILRIQQVVRGDSAAYFCASSPELWTKNIQYFGAGTRLSVL.

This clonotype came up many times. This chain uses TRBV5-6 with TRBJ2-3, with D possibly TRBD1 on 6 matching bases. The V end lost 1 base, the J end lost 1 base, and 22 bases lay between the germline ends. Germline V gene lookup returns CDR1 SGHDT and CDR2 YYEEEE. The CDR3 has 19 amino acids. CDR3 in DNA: TGTGCCAGCAGCTTGACCGTTTTTACCGACAGGTTTCGCACAGATACGCAGTATTTT. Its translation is CASSLTVFTDRFRTDTQYF.

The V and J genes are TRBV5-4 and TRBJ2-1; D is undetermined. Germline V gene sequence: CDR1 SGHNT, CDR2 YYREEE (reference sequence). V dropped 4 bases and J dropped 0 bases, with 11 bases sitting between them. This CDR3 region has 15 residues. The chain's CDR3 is CASSPGRNSYNEQFF. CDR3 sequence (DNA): TGTGCCAGCAGCCCCGGACGGAACTCCTACAATGAGCAGTTCTTC.

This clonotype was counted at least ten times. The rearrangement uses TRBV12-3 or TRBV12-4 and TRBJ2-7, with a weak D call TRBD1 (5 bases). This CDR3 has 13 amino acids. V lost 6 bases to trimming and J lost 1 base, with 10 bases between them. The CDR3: CASRSTASYEQYF. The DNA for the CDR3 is TGTGCCAGCAGGTCGACAGCGTCCTACGAGCAGTACTTC.